These T cell receptor beta chains were read from a single sample in a study of CD8 T cells in Susac syndrome. A single record per CDR3 protein comes from TCRdb applying MiXCR to the immunoSEQ multiplex PCR reads. The sample lists 150,000 to 200,000 distinct CDR3 sequences, roughly 95% occurring once. Sequencing was done on a sample of CD4+ T cells from PBMCs. These receptors originate from a human donor in good health. Both conserved end residues are part of each CDR3. D genes are given only for firm matches. Not all rows give a size; the values are once, few, many and, for expanded clones, a class.

j_gene: TRBJ2-3
d_gene: -
v_gene: TRBV12-3/TRBV12-4
abundance: few
CDR3aa: CASSLGRGTDTQYF
CDR3nt: TGTGCCAGCAGTTTAGGGAGGGGGACAGATACGCAGTATTTT

j_gene: TRBJ1-4
d_gene: TRBD1
v_gene: TRBV13
abundance: -
CDR3aa: CASSSDRGKGNEKLFF
CDR3nt: TGTGCCAGCAGCTCCGACAGGGGAAAGGGTAATGAAAAACTGTTTTTT

j_gene: TRBJ1-1
d_gene: -
v_gene: TRBV12-3/TRBV12-4
abundance: -
CDR3aa: CASSSLLNTEAFF
CDR3nt: TGTGCCAGCAGTAGTCTTCTGAACACTGAAGCTTTCTTT

j_gene: TRBJ2-1
d_gene: -
v_gene: TRBV7-3
abundance: -
CDR3aa: CASSSGQRPNEQFF
CDR3nt: TGTGCCAGCAGCTCCGGACAGCGCCCCAATGAGCAGTTCTTC

j_gene: TRBJ1-2
d_gene: -
v_gene: TRBV5-6
abundance: -
CDR3aa: CASSSDRRNGYTF
CDR3nt: TGTGCCAGCAGCTCCGACAGGCGTAATGGCTACACCTTC

j_gene: TRBJ2-7
d_gene: TRBD2
v_gene: TRBV6-6
abundance: -
CDR3aa: CASSTGGLNEQYF
CDR3nt: TGTGCCAGCAGCACGGGGGGGCTGAACGAGCAGTACTTC

j_gene: TRBJ1-4
d_gene: TRBD1
v_gene: TRBV20-1
abundance: -
CDR3aa: CSADGYRGGSEKLFF
CDR3nt: TGCAGTGCTGACGGTTACAGGGGAGGGAGTGAAAAACTGTTTTTT

j_gene: TRBJ2-6
d_gene: TRBD1
v_gene: TRBV27
abundance: -
CDR3aa: CASRRQGAGANVLTF
CDR3nt: TGTGCCAGCAGGAGACAGGGAGCTGGGGCCAACGTCCTGACTTTC

j_gene: TRBJ1-1
d_gene: -
v_gene: TRBV18
abundance: -
CDR3aa: CASSRESDTEAFF
CDR3nt: TGTGCCAGCTCCCGGGAGAGCGACACTGAAGCTTTCTTT

j_gene: TRBJ1-5
d_gene: -
v_gene: TRBV12-3/TRBV12-4
abundance: -
CDR3aa: CASSLSRQPQHF
CDR3nt: TGTGCCAGCAGTTTGAGTCGGCAGCCCCAGCATTTT

j_gene: TRBJ1-5
d_gene: -
v_gene: TRBV7-9
abundance: -
CDR3aa: CASSLAGESQPQHF
CDR3nt: TGTGCCAGCAGCTTAGCCGGGGAGTCTCAGCCCCAGCATTTT

j_gene: TRBJ2-7
d_gene: -
v_gene: TRBV25-1
abundance: -
CDR3aa: CASRSSYEQYF
CDR3nt: TGTGCCAGCCGTAGCTCCTACGAGCAGTACTTC

j_gene: TRBJ2-7
d_gene: -
v_gene: TRBV6-6
abundance: -
CDR3aa: CASSYSGEYEQYF
CDR3nt: TGTGCCAGCAGTTACTCAGGAGAATACGAGCAGTACTTC

j_gene: TRBJ2-5
d_gene: TRBD2
v_gene: TRBV12-3/TRBV12-4
abundance: -
CDR3aa: CASGRLAEETQYF
CDR3nt: TGTGCCAGCGGAAGACTAGCGGAAGAGACCCAGTACTTC

j_gene: TRBJ1-6
d_gene: -
v_gene: TRBV2
abundance: -
CDR3aa: CASRSGTSGPLHF
CDR3nt: TGTGCCAGCCGTTCCGGGACCTCAGGGCCCCTCCACTTT

j_gene: TRBJ2-2
d_gene: TRBD1
v_gene: TRBV30
abundance: -
CDR3aa: CAWSTGANTGELFF
CDR3nt: TGTGCCTGGAGTACAGGGGCGAACACCGGGGAGCTGTTTTTT

j_gene: TRBJ2-4
d_gene: -
v_gene: TRBV2
abundance: -
CDR3aa: CASSEGGAKNIQYF
CDR3nt: TGTGCCAGCAGTGAAGGGGGAGCCAAAAACATTCAGTACTTC

j_gene: TRBJ1-2
d_gene: TRBD1
v_gene: TRBV6-6
abundance: -
CDR3aa: CASGNRRGSYGYTF
CDR3nt: TGTGCCAGCGGAAATCGCAGGGGGTCCTATGGCTACACCTTC

j_gene: TRBJ1-4
d_gene: -
v_gene: TRBV5-1
abundance: -
CDR3aa: CASSWDSTSEKLFF
CDR3nt: TGCGCCAGCAGCTGGGATTCGACAAGTGAAAAACTGTTTTTT

j_gene: TRBJ2-7
d_gene: TRBD2
v_gene: TRBV20-1
abundance: -
CDR3aa: CSARKALAGSYEQYF
CDR3nt: TGCAGTGCTAGGAAAGCGCTAGCGGGATCCTACGAGCAGTACTTC

j_gene: TRBJ2-2
d_gene: TRBD2
v_gene: TRBV5-1
abundance: -
CDR3aa: CASLRGDNTGELFF
CDR3nt: TGCGCCAGCCTGCGGGGGGACAACACCGGGGAGCTGTTTTTT

j_gene: TRBJ2-5
d_gene: TRBD1
v_gene: TRBV7-3
abundance: -
CDR3aa: CASSPGGIGETQYF
CDR3nt: TGTGCCAGCAGCCCAGGGGGCATAGGAGAGACCCAGTACTTC

j_gene: TRBJ2-1
d_gene: -
v_gene: TRBV9
abundance: -
CDR3aa: CASSVGGLFNNEQFF
CDR3nt: TGTGCCAGCAGCGTAGGAGGACTATTTAACAATGAGCAGTTCTTC

j_gene: TRBJ2-7
d_gene: -
v_gene: TRBV15
abundance: -
CDR3aa: CATSSEPGTADSYEQYF
CDR3nt: TGTGCCACCAGCAGCGAACCCGGGACCGCCGACTCCTACGAGCAGTACTTC

j_gene: TRBJ1-2
d_gene: TRBD1
v_gene: TRBV7-2
abundance: once
CDR3aa: CASSAGQGNYGYTF
CDR3nt: TGTGCCAGCAGCGCCGGACAGGGGAACTATGGCTACACCTTC

j_gene: TRBJ2-5
d_gene: -
v_gene: TRBV29-1
abundance: -
CDR3aa: CSVDSGTETQYF
CDR3nt: TGCAGCGTTGATTCAGGGACGGAGACCCAGTACTTC

j_gene: TRBJ2-7
d_gene: -
v_gene: TRBV5-1
abundance: few
CDR3aa: CASSEVTDYEQYF
CDR3nt: TGCGCCAGCAGCGAGGTTACGGACTACGAGCAGTACTTC

j_gene: TRBJ2-7
d_gene: TRBD1
v_gene: TRBV3-1
abundance: -
CDR3aa: CASSQGRSGQGLGEQYF
CDR3nt: TGTGCCAGCAGCCAAGGCAGATCGGGACAGGGGCTTGGCGAGCAGTACTTC

j_gene: TRBJ2-3
d_gene: -
v_gene: TRBV7-9
abundance: -
CDR3aa: CASSRYPGTDTQYF
CDR3nt: TGTGCCAGCAGCCGCTACCCCGGCACAGATACGCAGTATTTT

j_gene: TRBJ2-5
d_gene: -
v_gene: TRBV20-1
abundance: -
CDR3aa: CSARDMRSQETQYF
CDR3nt: TGCAGTGCTAGAGATATGCGGTCTCAAGAGACCCAGTACTTC

j_gene: TRBJ1-3
d_gene: -
v_gene: TRBV7-2
abundance: -
CDR3aa: CASSLMRHSGNTIYF
CDR3nt: TGTGCCAGCAGCTTAATGAGGCACTCTGGAAACACCATATATTTT

j_gene: TRBJ2-1
d_gene: TRBD1
v_gene: TRBV3-1
abundance: -
CDR3aa: CASSPIGIGTDYNEQFF
CDR3nt: TGTGCCAGCAGCCCAATAGGGATAGGGACAGACTACAATGAGCAGTTCTTC

j_gene: TRBJ2-5
d_gene: -
v_gene: TRBV5-1
abundance: once
CDR3aa: CASSFAQSSGETQYF
CDR3nt: TGCGCCAGCAGCTTCGCCCAGAGCAGCGGGGAGACCCAGTACTTC

j_gene: TRBJ2-3
d_gene: -
v_gene: TRBV7-9
abundance: few
CDR3aa: CASSSLTDTQYF
CDR3nt: TGTGCCAGCAGCTCCCTCACAGATACGCAGTATTTT

j_gene: TRBJ1-2
d_gene: -
v_gene: TRBV7-2
abundance: -
CDR3aa: CASSYDRLYGYTF
CDR3nt: TGTGCCAGCAGTTATGACAGGCTCTATGGCTACACCTTC

j_gene: TRBJ2-7
d_gene: -
v_gene: TRBV5-1
abundance: -
CDR3aa: CASSLSTQEDYEQYF
CDR3nt: TGCGCCAGCAGCTTGTCAACACAGGAGGACTACGAGCAGTACTTC

j_gene: TRBJ1-2
d_gene: TRBD1
v_gene: TRBV28
abundance: -
CDR3aa: CASSLAQPGGYGYTF
CDR3nt: TGTGCCAGCAGTTTAGCACAACCAGGGGGCTATGGCTACACCTTC

j_gene: TRBJ2-3
d_gene: -
v_gene: TRBV2
abundance: -
CDR3aa: CASTSSSDTQYF
CDR3nt: TGTGCCAGTACTAGTTCGTCAGATACGCAGTATTTT

j_gene: TRBJ1-2
d_gene: -
v_gene: TRBV5-4
abundance: -
CDR3aa: CASSLFQGRGYTF
CDR3nt: TGTGCCAGCAGCTTGTTTCAGGGGAGGGGCTACACCTTC

j_gene: TRBJ1-1
d_gene: -
v_gene: TRBV9
abundance: -
CDR3aa: CASSVGDTEAFF
CDR3nt: TGTGCCAGCAGCGTAGGAGACACTGAAGCTTTCTTT

j_gene: TRBJ1-1
d_gene: -
v_gene: TRBV7-2
abundance: -
CDR3aa: CASSLGSYTEAFF
CDR3nt: TGTGCCAGCAGCTTAGGATCGTACACTGAAGCTTTCTTT

j_gene: TRBJ1-1
d_gene: TRBD1
v_gene: TRBV12-3/TRBV12-4
abundance: -
CDR3aa: CASSDWDRRTEAFF
CDR3nt: TGTGCCAGCAGTGACTGGGACAGGCGTACTGAAGCTTTCTTT

j_gene: TRBJ2-3
d_gene: -
v_gene: TRBV2
abundance: once
CDR3aa: CASSENTDTQYF
CDR3nt: TGTGCCAGCAGTGAAAACACCGATACGCAGTATTTT

j_gene: TRBJ1-1
d_gene: -
v_gene: TRBV5-1
abundance: -
CDR3aa: CASREGRTEAFF
CDR3nt: TGCGCCAGCAGGGAAGGGAGGACTGAAGCTTTCTTT

j_gene: TRBJ1-2
d_gene: -
v_gene: TRBV27
abundance: -
CDR3aa: CASSPRGERYGYTF
CDR3nt: TGTGCCAGCAGTCCCAGAGGGGAGCGGTATGGCTACACCTTC

j_gene: TRBJ2-7
d_gene: TRBD2
v_gene: TRBV6-5
abundance: -
CDR3aa: CASSPSGYNEQYF
CDR3nt: TGTGCCAGCAGTCCTAGCGGGTACAACGAGCAGTACTTC

j_gene: TRBJ1-4
d_gene: -
v_gene: TRBV25-1
abundance: -
CDR3aa: CASSDQGRKLFF
CDR3nt: TGTGCCAGCAGTGATCAGGGGCGGAAACTGTTTTTT

j_gene: TRBJ1-1
d_gene: TRBD1
v_gene: TRBV28
abundance: -
CDR3aa: CASSMPGTDTEAFF
CDR3nt: TGTGCCAGCAGTATGCCCGGGACAGACACTGAAGCTTTCTTT

j_gene: TRBJ1-2
d_gene: -
v_gene: TRBV2
abundance: -
CDR3aa: CASSLGASYGYTF
CDR3nt: TGTGCCAGCAGTTTGGGGGCGAGCTATGGCTACACCTTC

j_gene: TRBJ1-5
d_gene: -
v_gene: TRBV20-1
abundance: -
CDR3aa: CSARRRSNQPQHF
CDR3nt: TGCAGTGCTAGGCGGCGGAGCAATCAGCCCCAGCATTTT

j_gene: TRBJ2-7
d_gene: -
v_gene: TRBV7-9
abundance: -
CDR3aa: CASSLLGGEQYF
CDR3nt: TGTGCCAGCAGCTTGCTGGGGGGCGAGCAGTACTTC

j_gene: TRBJ2-7
d_gene: TRBD1
v_gene: TRBV7-9
abundance: -
CDR3aa: CASSRGQGWLDEQYF
CDR3nt: TGTGCCAGCAGTCGCGGACAGGGGTGGTTGGACGAGCAGTACTTC